The subject of this entry is one T cell receptor beta chain. Assay used: immunoSEQ multiplex PCR; TCRdb lists only in-frame clones, some missing. This table has under 65,000 clones, 85% to 95% appearing once. The data derive from a study of T cell changes during pregnancy in multiple sclerosis. The CDR3 has 14 amino acids. J lost 7 bases, V lost 2 bases, and 7 bases had no gene match. Germline CDR1 and CDR2: LGHNT and FRNRAP. This chain uses TRBV12-5 with TRBJ1-2; 7 nucleotides line up with TRBD1. This clonotype was obtained from a female donor with multiple sclerosis, enrolled in a pregnancy study. The sequencing here drew on CD8+ T cells from peripheral blood mononuclear cells, taken in the third trimester of pregnancy. The CDR3 nucleotides are TGTGCTAGTGGTTTGCCCGGACAGGTAGCTGGCTACACCTTC. Its protein is CASGLPGQVAGYTF.